The 32 T cell receptor beta chains below were found in one sample sequenced in a study of blood T cell repertoires in COVID-19 (TCRdb year 2020). The method behind the library was the immunoSEQ multiplex PCR assay. The immuneACCESS repertoire file appears here via TCRdb, limited to in-frame rearrangements. These files lack a portion of the clones; in checked studies, under half of the deficit traces to unresolved V genes, and the cause of the others is not known. The sample includes more than 50,000 clones, with 73% observed a single time. The ten most abundant clones make up over 11% of the sample. What was sequenced was peripheral blood. The receptors stem from a woman in her 70s with acute or convalescent COVID-19.

V is TRBV11-2 and J is TRBJ2-1, with 7 positions matching TRBD1. Germline CDR1 reads SGHAT; CDR2 reads FQNNGV. V dropped 3 bases and J dropped 7; count of bases not matched to a gene: 3. This CDR3 is built from 13 residues. CDR3 coding DNA: TGTGCCAGCAGCTTGGACAGGATGAATGAGCAGTTCTTC. Its translation: CASSLDRMNEQFF. Together with reference TRBV11-2 and TRBJ2-1, the CDR3 gives the full variable domain: EAGVAQSPRYKIIEKRQSVAFWCNPISGHATLYWYQQILGQGPKLLIQFQNNGVVDDSQLPKDRFSAERLKGVDSTLKIQPAKLEDSAVYLCASSLDRMNEQFFGPGTRLTVL.

The V call is TRBV5-1, the J call TRBJ1-1; tentative D call: TRBD1 (6 bases). The CDR3 runs to 16 residues. Looked up from germline, CDR1 is SGHRS and CDR2 is YFSETQ. V was shortened by 0 bases and J by 2 bases, with 14 bases between the two germline ends. This CDR3 is CASSLAQGGLNTEAFF. CDR3 coding DNA: TGCGCCAGCAGCTTGGCACAGGGTGGGCTTAACACTGAAGCTTTCTTT. Full variable domain (remainder filled in from reference TRBV5-1 and TRBJ1-1): KAGVTQTPRYLIKTRGQQVTLSCSPISGHRSVSWYQQTPGQGLQFLFEYFSETQRNKGNFPGRFSGRQFSNSRSEMNVSTLELGDSALYLCASSLAQGGLNTEAFFGQGTRLTVV.

The chain is built from TRBV4-1 and TRBJ1-2; TRBD1 matches at 9 bases. The germline V gene has CDR1 MGHRA and CDR2 YSYEKL. The trim removed 4 bases at V and 0 bases at J, leaving 3 bases unmatched. CDR3 length equals 15 residues. CDR3 protein: CASSRGTGPNYGYTF. In nucleotides, the CDR3 is TGCGCCAGCAGCCGTGGGACAGGGCCTAACTATGGCTACACCTTC.

The chain carries TRBV3-1 (or the pseudogene TRBV3-2) and TRBJ2-4; D is possibly TRBD2 (6 bases). CDR1 is LGHDT, CDR2 YNNKEL, per germline (reference sequence). Trimming cost V 4 bases and J 1 base, with 8 bases left between them. The CDR3 sequence is 14 residues long. The CDR3 DNA reads as TGTGCCAGCAGCCGTCGGGAGGCCAAAAACATTCAGTACTTC. As protein: CASSRREAKNIQYF.

This clone was recorded only once. The chain links TRBV29-1 to TRBJ2-3; unclear D gene. This CDR3 is 13 amino acids long. Germline values: CDR1 SQVTM, CDR2 ANQGSEA. Trimming removed 6 bases from V and 1 base from J, with 11 bases in between. The CDR3 DNA sequence: TGCAGCGTCCCCCTCCGGGGCACAGATACGCAGTATTTT. Encoded protein: CSVPLRGTDTQYF.

This chain joins TRBV14 and TRBJ1-6, with a tentative D call TRBD1 (6 bases). The CDR3 is made up of 17 amino acids. Trimming shortened V by 1 base and J by 5 bases, and 15 bases separated the two germline ends. CDR1 and CDR2 from the germline V gene are SGHDN and FVKESK. The CDR3 bases are TGTGCCAGCAGCCAAGTTCGAAAGGCAGGGGATAATTCACCCCTCCACTTT. Encoded protein: CASSQVRKAGDNSPLHF.

This clone was counted a few times. This chain links TRBV5-8 with TRBJ2-5; TRBD2 is a possible D gene (5 bases). Trimming took off 2 bases at V and 3 bases at J, with 8 bases between the two ends. Germline assignment: CDR1 SGHTS and CDR2 YDEGEE. The CDR3 extends over 13 amino acids. The CDR3 DNA reads TGTGCCAGCAGCTTCGGACTCGAAGAGACCCAGTACTTC. It translates to CASSFGLEETQYF.

This clone was seen only a few times. The rearrangement uses TRBV3-1 (or the pseudogene TRBV3-2) and TRBJ2-2, with D uncertain. V shed 4 bases and J shed 6 bases, with 9 bases lying between them. From germline, CDR1 is LGHDT and CDR2 YNNKEL (reference sequence). This CDR3 spans 13 amino acids. CDR3 protein: CASSRRGSGELFF. Here the CDR3 DNA reads TGTGCCAGCAGCCGACGAGGTTCCGGGGAGCTGTTTTTT.

The chain employs TRBV10-3 and TRBJ1-2, with 11 bases matching TRBD1. The J segment lost 2 bases and the V segment lost 10 bases, leaving 6 bases of the junction unmatched. The CDR3 has 14 amino acids. Germline-derived CDR1 and CDR2 are ENHRY and SYGVKD. The CDR3 protein is CATHRDRGNYGYTF. DNA of the CDR3: TGTGCCACCCACCGGGACAGGGGGAACTATGGCTACACCTTC.

The chain recombines TRBV2 with TRBJ1-6, with D unclear. Trimming pared 5 bases from V and 0 bases from J, leaving 11 bases between. The CDR3 extends over 16 amino acids. Germline V gene data show CDR1 as SNHLY and CDR2 as FYNNEI. In DNA form, the CDR3 reads TGTGCCAGCAGTTTACAAGCGAGCTCCTATAATTCACCCCTCCACTTT. Amino acid sequence: CASSLQASSYNSPLHF.

The chain recombines TRBV19 with TRBJ1-2; maybe TRBD1 (6 bases). Trimming took off 3 bases at V and 4 bases at J, with 12 bases between the two ends. The CDR3 is made up of 14 amino acids. Looked up from germline, CDR1 is LNHDA and CDR2 is SQIVND (reference sequence). CDR3 nucleotide sequence: TGTGCCAGTAGTATTGAGGGGGAGCTCTATGGCTACACCTTC. The encoded protein is CASSIEGELYGYTF.

There are a few counts of this clone. V usage is TRBV5-1 and J usage is TRBJ1-2; 7 nucleotides align to TRBD1. This CDR3 contains 16 residues. CDR1 and CDR2 (germline): SGHRS, YFSETQ. The V and J ends lost 3 bases and 6 bases, in that order; junction bases with no gene match: 14. CDR3 in amino acids: CASSSNYGQGDNGYTF. In nucleotides, the CDR3 is TGCGCCAGCAGCTCAAACTACGGGCAGGGGGATAATGGCTACACCTTC.

V and J are TRBV7-8 and TRBJ1-2; TRBD1 matches 8 bases. Trimming took 7 bases from V and 5 from J; bases not matched to a gene: 18. The CDR3 loop spans 17 amino acids. In germline, CDR1 is SGHVS, CDR2 FQNEAQ. CDR3 amino acids: CASIKRPTGELPYGYTF. For the CDR3, the DNA is TGTGCCAGCATCAAACGCCCGACAGGGGAATTACCTTATGGCTACACCTTC.

The V and J genes are TRBV5-6 and TRBJ2-7, with D unresolved. Germline assignment: CDR1 SGHDT and CDR2 YYEEEE. This CDR3 is built from 13 residues. V lost 4 bases, J lost 4 bases, and 12 bases lay in between. The CDR3 bases are TGTGCCAGCAGCCCTTTTACCGGTTACGAGCAGTACTTC. Encoded protein: CASSPFTGYEQYF.

This clone occurred once. The chain is built from TRBV30 and TRBJ2-7; a possible D gene is TRBD2 (6 bases). Germline-derived CDR1 and CDR2 are GTSNPN and SVGIG (reference sequence). Trimming took off 2 bases at V and 7 bases at J, with 15 bases between the two ends. The length of the CDR3 is 13 residues. The CDR3 here is CAWSPAGQWEQYV. The CDR3 region has the DNA TGTGCCTGGAGTCCAGCGGGCCAGTGGGAGCAGTACGTC.

The V call is TRBV7-2, the J call TRBJ2-1; tentatively, D is TRBD1 (6 bases). V was pared by 7 bases and J by 6 bases, with 19 bases between. There are 15 residues in the CDR3. Germline CDR1 and CDR2: SGHTA and FQGNSA. The CDR3 sequence is CASIVRQAPINEQFF. For the CDR3, the DNA is TGTGCCAGCATAGTCCGACAGGCTCCCATCAATGAGCAGTTCTTC.

The J gene is TRBJ1-1, the V gene TRBV27; TRBD1 is a possible D gene (5 bases). Germline lookup yields CDR1 MNHEY and CDR2 SMNVEV (reference sequence). Trimming removed 6 bases from V and 0 bases from J, with 11 bases in between. CDR3 length: 14 amino acids. CDR3: CASSTGGLNTEAFF. The CDR3 DNA is TGTGCCAGCAGCACAGGAGGGCTGAACACTGAAGCTTTCTTT.

This clone was recorded only once. V gene TRBV5-1 combines with J gene TRBJ2-2; TRBD2 matches at 8 bases. Unmatched junction bases numbered 2, after V lost 1 base and J lost 3 bases. The CDR3 length is 15 residues. Germline CDR1 and CDR2: SGHRS and YFSETQ. Here the CDR3 reads CASSLWRGDTGELFF. The CDR3 coding sequence is TGCGCCAGCAGCTTGTGGCGGGGGGACACCGGGGAGCTGTTTTTT.

This chain joins TRBV5-1 and TRBJ2-1; 7 nucleotides line up with TRBD2. The CDR3 has 15 residues. Germline V gene sequence: CDR1 SGHRS, CDR2 YFSETQ. Losses at the gene ends were 0 bases for V and 5 bases for J; bases not matched to a gene: 5. DNA for the CDR3: TGCGCCAGCAGCTTGGATACAGCGGGAAACAATGAGCAGTTCTTC. Residues: CASSLDTAGNNEQFF. The full variable domain, in which reference TRBV5-1 and TRBJ2-1 provide the parts outside the CDR3, is KAGVTQTPRYLIKTRGQQVTLSCSPISGHRSVSWYQQTPGQGLQFLFEYFSETQRNKGNFPGRFSGRQFSNSRSEMNVSTLELGDSALYLCASSLDTAGNNEQFFGPGTRLTVL.

This clone was recorded many times. The chain's CDR3 is CASSYAGNSGNTIYF. DNA for the CDR3: TGTGCCAGCAGTTACGCAGGGAATTCTGGAAACACCATATATTTT. This chain connects TRBV3-1 (or the pseudogene TRBV3-2) to TRBJ1-3, with D tentatively TRBD1 (5 bases). The length of the CDR3 is 15 residues. The V and J ends lost 6 bases and 1 base respectively, with 13 bases between them. Per germline, CDR1 LGHDT and CDR2 YNNKEL (reference sequence).

The chain uses TRBV7-6 and TRBJ2-3; 9 bases are shared with TRBD1. V was pared by 3 bases and J by 4 bases, with 8 bases of the junction left unmatched. This CDR3 is 16 amino acids long. Germline V gene data show CDR1 as SGHVS and CDR2 as FNYEAQ. CDR3 sequence reads: CASSFLTGTGSDTQYF. Here the CDR3 DNA reads TGTGCCAGCAGCTTCCTTACCGGGACAGGGTCAGATACGCAGTATTTT.

This chain joins TRBV5-5 and TRBJ2-1, with D maybe TRBD1 (6 bases). This CDR3 contains 15 residues. Germline CDR1 is SGHKS and CDR2 is YYEKEE (reference sequence). V shed 2 bases and J shed 0 bases, with 9 bases lying between them. This CDR3 is CASSFDRLSYNEQFF. CDR3 nucleotide sequence: TGTGCCAGCAGCTTTGACAGGCTCTCCTACAATGAGCAGTTCTTC.

This clone was counted a single time. V and J are TRBV5-1 and TRBJ2-1, with 9 bases identical to TRBD2. V lost 0 bases to trimming and J lost 2 bases; unmatched junction nucleotides: 6. This CDR3 comprises 17 residues. Germline CDR1 SGHRS, CDR2 YFSETQ. The CDR3 sequence: CASSLAPSGGTYNEQFF. CDR3 nucleotide sequence: TGCGCCAGCAGCTTGGCCCCCAGCGGGGGGACCTACAATGAGCAGTTCTTC. Complete variable domain (other parts from reference TRBV5-1 and TRBJ2-1): KAGVTQTPRYLIKTRGQQVTLSCSPISGHRSVSWYQQTPGQGLQFLFEYFSETQRNKGNFPGRFSGRQFSNSRSEMNVSTLELGDSALYLCASSLAPSGGTYNEQFFGPGTRLTVL.

This CDR3 is CASSAGFGDTIYF. The CDR3 nucleotides are TGCGCCAGCAGCGCGGGATTCGGGGACACCATATATTTT. The chain is built from TRBV4-1 and TRBJ1-3; no reliable D call. The CDR3 totals 13 residues. V lost 5 bases to trimming and J lost 8 bases, with 13 bases between them. Germline V gene sequence: CDR1 MGHRA, CDR2 YSYEKL.

This clone appeared once. This chain uses TRBV2 with TRBJ1-2; 12 nucleotides match TRBD1. Per germline, CDR1 SNHLY and CDR2 FYNNEI. J lost 8 bases, V lost 5 bases, and 12 bases had no gene match. The CDR3 has 16 residues. This CDR3 is CASSPPPGQGARGYTF. DNA for the CDR3: TGTGCCAGCAGTCCACCCCCGGGACAGGGGGCGCGGGGCTACACCTTC. The whole variable domain, remainder taken from reference TRBV2 and TRBJ1-2, is EPEVTQTPSHQVTQMGQEVILRCVPISNHLYFYWYRQILGQKVEFLVSFYNNEISEKSEIFDDQFSVERPDGSNFTLKIRSTKLEDSAMYFCASSPPPGQGARGYTFGSGTRLTVV.

The genes are TRBV6-6 and TRBJ1-1; the D is unclear. The germline gives CDR1 MNHNY, CDR2 SVGAGI (reference sequence). The V and J ends lost 2 bases and 5 bases respectively, with 9 bases between them. The CDR3 loop spans 13 amino acids. CDR3 in amino acids: CASSYPQRTEAFF. CDR3 sequence (DNA): TGTGCCAGCAGTTACCCCCAGCGTACTGAAGCTTTCTTT.

The rearrangement uses TRBV5-4 and TRBJ1-1; 7 bases line up with TRBD1. Germline lookup yields CDR1 SGHNT and CDR2 YYREEE (reference sequence). Germline trimming cut 1 base from V and 2 bases from J; bases unmatched to any gene: 5. This CDR3 is built from 15 residues. CDR3 amino acids: CASSLTGALNTEAFF. CDR3 bases: TGTGCCAGCAGCTTGACAGGGGCCCTAAACACTGAAGCTTTCTTT.

The rearrangement uses TRBV2 and TRBJ2-5, with D unclear. The CDR3 consists of 12 residues. The V gene lost 2 bases and the J gene lost 5 bases, with 6 bases spanning the gap. The germline V gene encodes CDR1 SNHLY and CDR2 FYNNEI. In DNA, the CDR3 is TGTGCCAGCAGTGAACTGGGCGAGACCCAGTACTTC. This gives the protein CASSELGETQYF.

There are a few counts of this clone. V and J are TRBV6-6 and TRBJ1-2; TRBD1 agrees at 10 bases. The CDR3 consists of 16 residues. V dropped 4 bases and J dropped 2; count of bases not matched to a gene: 7. Germline CDR1 and CDR2: MNHNY and SVGAGI (reference sequence). The CDR3 spells CASSWAPTGGNYGYTF. CDR3 coding DNA: TGTGCCAGCAGTTGGGCCCCGACAGGGGGCAACTATGGCTACACCTTC.

The chain has TRBV27 and TRBJ2-6; TRBD2 might be the D (5 bases). The germline V and J ends were trimmed by 3 bases and 2 bases, with 8 bases remaining between them. CDR3 length: 15 amino acids. Germline V CDR1 and CDR2: MNHEY, SMNVEV (reference sequence). In DNA, the CDR3 is TGTGCCAGCAGTTTCGGGCGGGCTGGGGCCAACGTCCTGACTTTC. Its translation: CASSFGRAGANVLTF.

The rearrangement joins TRBV2 to TRBJ2-1; D perhaps matches TRBD2 (5 bases). The germline gives CDR1 SNHLY, CDR2 FYNNEI. The CDR3 loop spans 11 amino acids. Trimming shortened V by 3 bases and J by 10 bases, and 7 bases separated the two germline ends. This CDR3 is CASSEEAEQFF. DNA of the CDR3: TGTGCCAGCAGTGAGGAGGCCGAGCAGTTCTTC.

The rearrangement joins TRBV29-1 to TRBJ1-2, with 7 bases aligning to TRBD1. This CDR3 has 14 amino acids. Germline V CDR1 and CDR2: SQVTM, ANQGSEA. Trimming at V came to 3 bases and at J to 3 bases, leaving 7 bases not matched to a gene. The CDR3 reads CSVDNTGVDYGYTF. The CDR3 nucleotides read TGCAGCGTTGACAACACAGGGGTCGACTATGGCTACACCTTC.